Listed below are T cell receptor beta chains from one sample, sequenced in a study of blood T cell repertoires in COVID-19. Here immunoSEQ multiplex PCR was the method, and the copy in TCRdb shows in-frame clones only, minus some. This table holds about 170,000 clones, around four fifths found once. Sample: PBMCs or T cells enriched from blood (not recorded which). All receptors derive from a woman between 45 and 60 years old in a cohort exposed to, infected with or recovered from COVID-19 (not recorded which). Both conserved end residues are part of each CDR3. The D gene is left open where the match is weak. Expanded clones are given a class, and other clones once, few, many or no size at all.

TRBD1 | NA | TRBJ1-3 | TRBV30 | CAWSKGQAAPGNTIYF | TGTGCCTGGAGTAAGGGACAGGCCGCCCCTGGAAACACCATATATTTT
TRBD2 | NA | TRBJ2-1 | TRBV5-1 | CASMASGGLTYNEQFF | TGCGCCAGCATGGCTAGCGGGGGGCTCACCTACAATGAGCAGTTCTTC
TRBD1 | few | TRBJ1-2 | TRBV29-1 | CSVEKGAGYTF | TGCAGCGTTGAAAAGGGGGCGGGCTACACCTTC
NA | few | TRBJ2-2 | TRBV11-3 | CASSLRSAGELFF | TGTGCCAGCAGCTTAAGAAGCGCCGGGGAGCTGTTTTTT
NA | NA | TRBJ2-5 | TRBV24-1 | CATSENKGNQETQYF | TGTGCCACCAGTGAAAACAAGGGGAACCAAGAGACCCAGTACTTC
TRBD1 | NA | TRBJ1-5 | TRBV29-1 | CSVSGQDSNQPQHF | TGCAGCGTTAGCGGACAGGATAGCAATCAGCCCCAGCATTTT
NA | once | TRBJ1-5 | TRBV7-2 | CASSLGGGGNQPQHF | TGTGCCAGCAGCTTAGGGGGGGGAGGCAATCAGCCCCAGCATTTT
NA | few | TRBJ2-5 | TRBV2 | CASSEIRGAETQYF | TGTGCCAGCAGTGAAATCCGCGGGGCAGAGACCCAGTACTTC
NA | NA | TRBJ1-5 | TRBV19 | CASTATNQPQHF | TGTGCCAGTACCGCCACTAATCAGCCCCAGCATTTT
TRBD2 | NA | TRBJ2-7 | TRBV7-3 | CASSIGLAGAYEQYF | TGTGCCAGCAGCATAGGACTAGCGGGGGCCTACGAGCAGTACTTC
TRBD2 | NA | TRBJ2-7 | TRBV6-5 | CASSPDGGAREQYF | TGTGCCAGCAGCCCCGACGGGGGGGCTCGAGAGCAGTACTTC
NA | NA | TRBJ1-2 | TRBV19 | CASRTDSNYGYTF | TGTGCCAGTAGAACAGACAGTAACTATGGCTACACCTTC
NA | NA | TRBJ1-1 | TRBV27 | CASSLLSGEVTEAFF | TGTGCCAGCAGTTTATTGTCCGGGGAGGTCACTGAAGCTTTCTTT
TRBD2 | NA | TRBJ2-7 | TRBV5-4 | CASSPPSGGPYEQYF | TGTGCCAGCAGCCCCCCGAGCGGGGGTCCCTACGAGCAGTACTTC
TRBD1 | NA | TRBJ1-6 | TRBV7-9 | CASRGDREDSPLHF | TGTGCCAGCAGGGGGGACAGGGAGGACTCACCCCTCCACTTT
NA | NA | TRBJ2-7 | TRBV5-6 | CASRPGTRLYEQYF | TGTGCCAGCAGACCCGGGACACGTCTCTACGAGCAGTACTTC
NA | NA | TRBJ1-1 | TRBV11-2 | CASSLGGGTRAEAFF | TGTGCCAGCAGCCTAGGGGGAGGGACTCGGGCTGAAGCTTTCTTT
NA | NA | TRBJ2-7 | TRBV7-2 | CASSLGGEKQYF | TGTGCCAGCAGCTTAGGTGGAGAAAAGCAGTACTTC
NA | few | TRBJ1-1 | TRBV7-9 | CASSLAGTLGRAFF | TGTGCCAGCAGCTTAGCCGGGACTCTTGGTAGGGCTTTCTTT
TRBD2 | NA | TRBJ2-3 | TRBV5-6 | CASSTALAGIRTDTQYF | TGTGCCAGCAGCACCGCTCTAGCGGGGATACGCACAGATACGCAGTATTTT
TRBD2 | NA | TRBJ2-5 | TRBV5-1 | CASSLVAGGQETQYF | TGCGCCAGCAGCTTGGTTGCGGGAGGCCAAGAGACCCAGTACTTC
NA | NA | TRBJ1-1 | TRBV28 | CASSSTGMNTEAFF | TGTGCCAGCAGTTCAACAGGGATGAACACTGAAGCTTTCTTT
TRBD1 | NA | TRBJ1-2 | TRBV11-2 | CASSHGTGGYGYTF | TGTGCCAGCAGCCACGGGACAGGGGGCTATGGCTACACCTTC
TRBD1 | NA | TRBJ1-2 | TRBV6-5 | CASTGTANENYGYTF | TGTGCCAGCACCGGGACAGCAAATGAAAACTATGGCTACACCTTC
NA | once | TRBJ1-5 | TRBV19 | CASSYYQGSNQPQHF | TGTGCCAGTAGTTATTATCAGGGGAGCAATCAGCCCCAGCATTTT
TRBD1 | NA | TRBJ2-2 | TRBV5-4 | CASSARGMVGGELFF | TGTGCCAGCAGCGCCAGGGGGATGGTGGGCGGGGAGCTGTTTTTT
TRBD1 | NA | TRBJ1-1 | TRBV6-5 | CASSRRTGELEAFF | TGTGCCAGCAGCCGTCGGACAGGAGAACTTGAAGCTTTCTTT
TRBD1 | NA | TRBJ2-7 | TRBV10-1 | CATNRQGCWYEQYF | TGCGCCACGAATCGACAGGGGTGTTGGTACGAGCAGTACTTC
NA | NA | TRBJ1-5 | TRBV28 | CASTIGAARNQPQHF | TGTGCCAGCACTATCGGAGCAGCCCGGAATCAGCCCCAGCATTTT
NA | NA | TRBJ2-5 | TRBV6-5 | CASRKTVRETQYF | TGTGCCAGCAGAAAGACTGTTCGAGAGACCCAGTACTTC
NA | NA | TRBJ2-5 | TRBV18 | CASSPTRQETQYF | TGTGCCAGCTCACCAACGAGGCAAGAGACCCAGTACTTC
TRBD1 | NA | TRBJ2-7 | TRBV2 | CASSLDRVGYEQYF | TGTGCCAGCAGCTTGGACAGGGTAGGCTACGAGCAGTACTTC
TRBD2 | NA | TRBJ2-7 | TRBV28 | CASRQTSGRIHEQYF | TGTGCCAGCAGACAAACTAGCGGGAGGATCCACGAGCAGTACTTC
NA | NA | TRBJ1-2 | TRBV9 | CASSVGPGVNYGYTF | TGTGCCAGCAGCGTAGGGCCGGGGGTTAACTATGGCTACACCTTC
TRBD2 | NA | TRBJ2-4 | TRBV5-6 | CASTETGGTAKNIQYF | TGTGCCAGCACCGAGACGGGGGGTACGGCCAAAAACATTCAGTACTTC
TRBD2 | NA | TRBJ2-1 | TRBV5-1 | CASSHGLAVQNEQFF | TGCGCCAGCAGCCACGGACTAGCCGTACAGAATGAGCAGTTCTTC
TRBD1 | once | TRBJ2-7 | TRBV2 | CASSSGQGREQYF | TGTGCCAGCAGTTCCGGACAGGGGAGGGAGCAGTACTTC
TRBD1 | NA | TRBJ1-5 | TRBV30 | CAWTSGGGRNQPQHF | TGTGCCTGGACCTCAGGGGGCGGACGCAATCAGCCCCAGCATTTT
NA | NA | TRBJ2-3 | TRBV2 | CASSSGGTDTQYF | TGTGCCAGCAGTTCGGGGGGCACAGATACGCAGTATTTT
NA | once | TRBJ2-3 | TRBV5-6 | CASSLAGDLNTQYF | TGTGCCAGCAGCTTGGCCGGGGATTTGAATACGCAGTATTTT
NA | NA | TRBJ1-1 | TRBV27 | CASSLSGTKNTEAFF | TGTGCCAGCAGTTTATCCGGGACTAAGAACACTGAAGCTTTCTTT
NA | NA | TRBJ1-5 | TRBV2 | CASSVAAESNQPQHF | TGTGCCAGCAGTGTGGCGGCAGAAAGCAATCAGCCCCAGCATTTT
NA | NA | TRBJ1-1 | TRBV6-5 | CASNLNMNTEAFF | TGTGCCAGCAACCTGAACATGAACACTGAAGCTTTCTTT